Listed here are 19 T cell receptor beta chains from one sample, sequenced in a study of T cell changes during pregnancy in multiple sclerosis. TCRdb keeps only in-frame clones here, not all; method: immunoSEQ multiplex PCR. The sample shows roughly 41,000 clones, more than 70% of them seen only once. The material sequenced was CD8+ T cells from peripheral blood mononuclear cells, taken in the third trimester of pregnancy. These receptor sequences come from a female donor with multiple sclerosis, enrolled in a pregnancy study.

The chain links TRBV7-9 to TRBJ2-1; the match to TRBD2 covers 10 bases. Germline trimming cut 5 bases from V and 9 bases from J; bases unmatched to any gene: 16. Looked up from germline, CDR1 is SEHNR and CDR2 is FQNEAQ (reference sequence). The CDR3 contains 17 residues. As DNA, the CDR3 is TGTGCCAGCAGCCTCAAGGGAGTAGCGGGGGGCCAGGGTGAGCAGTTCTTC. It translates to CASSLKGVAGGQGEQFF. The full variable domain, rest sourced from reference TRBV7-9 and TRBJ2-1, is DTGVSQNPRHKITKRGQNVTFRCDPISEHNRLYWYRQTLGQGPEFLTYFQNEAQLEKSRLLSDRFSAERPKGSFSTLEIQRTEQGDSAMYLCASSLKGVAGGQGEQFFGPGTRLTVL.

The genes are TRBV11-2 and TRBJ1-2; 7 positions agree with TRBD1. There are 14 residues in the CDR3. Germline V CDR1 and CDR2: SGHAT, FQNNGV. V was clipped by 3 bases and J by 3 bases; unmatched bases: 4. The CDR3 reads CASSLTGFYYGYTF. The CDR3 DNA reads as TGTGCCAGCAGCTTGACAGGGTTTTACTATGGCTACACCTTC.

The chain joins TRBV25-1 to TRBJ2-2; D is undetermined. Trimming pared 5 bases from V and 2 bases from J, leaving 12 bases between. Germline V CDR1 and CDR2: MGHDK, SYGVNS. There are 15 residues in the CDR3. CDR3 DNA sequence: TGTGCCAGCAGTTACAGCACTCTTAACACCGGGGAGCTGTTTTTT. Translation gives CASSYSTLNTGELFF.

This chain uses TRBV5-6 with TRBJ1-2; TRBD1 matches 11 bases. CDR3 length: 16 amino acids. Germline V gene sequence: CDR1 SGHDT, CDR2 YYEEEE. V shed 4 bases, J shed 4 bases, and the junction held 9 bases outside the gene matches. The CDR3 nucleotides read TGTGCCAGCAGCGCGGGACAGGGGGTGGAATTCTATGGCTACACCTTC. It translates to CASSAGQGVEFYGYTF.

V usage is TRBV19 and J usage is TRBJ1-5; 7 bases agree with TRBD1. CDR3 size: 15 residues. J was trimmed by 11 bases and V by 3 bases; bases with no gene match: 13. In germline, CDR1 is LNHDA, CDR2 SQIVND (reference sequence). In DNA, the CDR3 is TGTGCCAGTAGTATCCCGACAGGGTCGCAATGGGCCCAGCATTTT. Amino acid sequence: CASSIPTGSQWAQHF. Filled out from reference TRBV19 and TRBJ1-5, the complete variable domain reads DGGITQSPKYLFRKEGQNVTLSCEQNLNHDAMYWYRQDPGQGLRLIYYSQIVNDFQKGDIAEGYSVSREKKESFPLTVTSAQKNPTAFYLCASSIPTGSQWAQHFGDGTRLSIL.

The chain combines TRBV9 with TRBJ2-3, with 8 positions matching TRBD2. The CDR3 is 15 amino acids. Per germline, CDR1 SGDLS and CDR2 YYNGEE. V lost 1 base to trimming and J lost 5 bases; unmatched junction nucleotides: 6. CDR3 coding DNA: TGTGCCAGCAGCGTACGTTCCGGGGGGGTAGATACGCAGTATTTT. The encoded protein is CASSVRSGGVDTQYF.

The genes are TRBV5-1 and TRBJ2-3; D might be TRBD1 (6 bases). Trimming removed 7 bases at V and 2 bases at J, with 11 bases between. Germline values: CDR1 SGHRS, CDR2 YFSETQ. CDR3 size: 13 residues. In nucleotides, the CDR3 is TGCGCCAGCTTGGACAGACACACAGATACGCAGTATTTT. Protein product: CASLDRHTDTQYF.

This rearrangement joins TRBV5-5 to TRBJ1-2; 11 nucleotides match TRBD1. This CDR3 contains 14 residues. Germline values: CDR1 SGHKS, CDR2 YYEKEE (reference sequence). Trimming at V came to 3 bases and at J to 8 bases, leaving 6 bases not matched to a gene. CDR3 bases: TGTGCCAGCAGCTGGGGGGGACAGGGGGGCGGCTACACCTTC. This encodes CASSWGGQGGGYTF.

The chain is built from TRBV6-4 and TRBJ2-3; 10 positions agree with TRBD1. The V gene's germline CDR1 is MRHNA and CDR2 SNTAGT. V was clipped by 7 bases and J by 3 bases; unmatched bases: 7. The CDR3 has 15 amino acids. CDR3 residues: CASTPTGGSTDTQYF. DNA for the CDR3: TGTGCCAGCACCCCGACAGGGGGCTCGACAGATACGCAGTATTTT.

This chain links TRBV5-4 with TRBJ2-5; 9 nucleotides line up with TRBD2. Germline CDR1 SGHNT, CDR2 YYREEE (reference sequence). V gave up 7 bases and J gave up 6 bases; unmatched junction bases: 19. This CDR3 has 17 amino acids. Written as DNA, the CDR3 is TGTGCCAGCCACCACCAGGGTAGCGGGGGATTCGGAAAGACCCAGTACTTC. This encodes CASHHQGSGGFGKTQYF.

The chain employs TRBV7-3 and TRBJ1-1; D is possibly TRBD1 (5 bases). The germline V and J ends were trimmed by 0 bases and 4 bases, with 9 bases remaining between them. The length of the CDR3 is 14 residues. Looked up from germline, CDR1 is SGHTA and CDR2 is FQGTGA. Written as DNA, the CDR3 is TGTGCCAGCAGCTTAACGGGGGAGGGCACTGAAGCTTTCTTT. Amino acid sequence: CASSLTGEGTEAFF.

The chain links TRBV5-1 to TRBJ2-3; 16 bases are shared with TRBD2. CDR3 size: 17 residues. Germline values: CDR1 SGHRS, CDR2 YFSETQ. The ends lost 4 bases at V and 3 bases at J; junction bases unmatched: 5. The DNA for the CDR3 is TGCGCCAGCAGCCCGGGACTAGCGGGGGGGAGAACAGATACGCAGTATTTT. This codes for CASSPGLAGGRTDTQYF.

The chain joins TRBV15 to TRBJ1-2; D is unclear. The CDR3 has 12 amino acids. Germline CDR1 and CDR2: LNHNV and YYDKDF (reference sequence). V was trimmed by 5 bases and J by 4 bases, leaving 8 bases between them. The CDR3 DNA sequence: TGTGCCACCAGCGAGGAACGCTATGGCTACACCTTC. Its translation: CATSEERYGYTF.

CDR3 sequence (DNA): TGTGCCAGCAGCTCCAGCGGGATGGGGCACTTCAATGAGCAGTTCTTC. This gives the protein CASSSSGMGHFNEQFF. The chain recombines TRBV7-9 with TRBJ2-1, with 7 bases aligning to TRBD2. The germline V gene encodes CDR1 SEHNR and CDR2 FQNEAQ (reference sequence). V lost 4 bases, J lost 6 bases, and 12 bases stayed unmatched. This CDR3 has 16 residues.

This clone was recorded once. The chain carries TRBV15 and TRBJ2-7; 8 bases are a match to TRBD2. Germline V CDR1 and CDR2: LNHNV, YYDKDF (reference sequence). This CDR3 has 14 residues. With V trimmed by 4 bases and J by 5 bases, 7 bases remained unmatched. The CDR3 DNA follows: TGTGCCACCAGCAACGGGGGGGCCACCGACGAGCAGTACTTC. It yields the protein CATSNGGATDEQYF.

The chain joins TRBV27 to TRBJ1-1; 8 bases match TRBD1. The junction had 7 bases not matched to a gene; V was cut back by 5 bases and J by 5 bases. The CDR3 extends over 14 amino acids. Germline assignment: CDR1 MNHEY and CDR2 SMNVEV (reference sequence). The CDR3 coding sequence is TGTGCCAGCAGTCTCACAGGGGGGAAGACTGAAGCTTTCTTT. It yields the protein CASSLTGGKTEAFF.

The chain links TRBV5-6 to TRBJ1-1; weak D call: TRBD1 (5 bases). From germline, CDR1 is SGHDT and CDR2 YYEEEE. The CDR3 contains 15 residues. Between the trimmed V and J ends, which lost 1 base and 2 bases, there was a span of 12 bases. CDR3 sequence: CASSLLTGGNTEAFF. The CDR3 nucleotides are TGTGCCAGCAGCTTGCTGACGGGGGGTAACACTGAAGCTTTCTTT.

The chain recombines TRBV5-8 with TRBJ1-1; 7 bases match TRBD1. Looked up from germline, CDR1 is SGHTS and CDR2 is YDEGEE. The CDR3 spans 16 residues. The V segment lost 0 bases and the J segment 7 bases; nucleotides outside the gene matches: 12. The CDR3 sequence is CASSLGYRQGGDEAFF. The CDR3 DNA follows: TGTGCCAGCAGCTTGGGGTACCGGCAGGGGGGAGATGAAGCTTTCTTT.

V gene TRBV9 combines with J gene TRBJ2-5, with 8 bases identical to TRBD1. TRBJ2-7 explains the end of the DNA better; the J call may be wrong. The CDR3 covers 13 residues. CDR1 SGDLS and CDR2 YYNGEE come from the germline V gene. As DNA, the CDR3 is TGTGCCAGCAGCCTAGGACAGGGCTACGAGCAGTACTTC. Its translation: CASSLGQGYEQYF.